One sample yielded the 9 T cell receptor beta chains listed below, sequenced in a study of cytomegalovirus exposure and HLA in healthy donors. Both 60 Vbeta primers and 13 Jbeta primers went into the PCR. Using immunoSEQ multiplex PCR, the repertoire was profiled, and TCRdb retains in-frame clones only, with some absent. Found here are 120,000 to 150,000 clones, roughly 80% of them singletons; the top ten hold 3% to 4%. The sequenced sample was PBMCs. Source of these receptors: a male donor in good health and CMV-seronegative.

This clone has only one observation. Germline and junction disagree at one end, which may indicate a read error. The chain couples TRBV9 to TRBJ2-3, with TRBD2 matching 9 bases. The V gene's germline CDR1 is SGDLS and CDR2 YYNGEE. This CDR3 comprises 16 residues. The CDR3: CACSVVLAGSRDTQYF. CDR3 coding DNA: TGTGCCTGCAGCGTAGTCCTAGCGGGATCGAGGGATACGCAGTATTTT. Complete variable domain (other parts from reference TRBV9 and TRBJ2-3): DSGVTQTPKHLITATGQRVTLRCSPRSGDLSVYWYQQSLDQGLQFLIQYYNGEERAKGNILERFSAQQFPDLHSELNLSSLELGDSALYFCACSVVLAGSRDTQYFGPGTRLTVL.

This clone was observed a single time. The genes are TRBV2 and TRBJ2-7, with 7 bases fitting TRBD1. This CDR3 region has 16 residues. Per germline, CDR1 SNHLY and CDR2 FYNNEI. The V segment lost 6 bases and the J segment 3 bases; nucleotides outside the gene matches: 14. Here the CDR3 reads CASSPPDRATDYEQYF. CDR3 bases: TGTGCCAGCAGCCCGCCTGACAGGGCGACGGACTACGAGCAGTACTTC.

The chain links TRBV5-6 to TRBJ2-3, with D possibly matching TRBD2 (5 bases). The length of the CDR3 is 15 residues. Trimming stripped 3 bases from V and 3 bases from J, with 14 bases between. CDR1 SGHDT and CDR2 YYEEEE come from the germline V gene. CDR3 sequence reads: CASSSPLATTDTQYF. As DNA, the CDR3 is TGTGCCAGCAGCTCCCCCCTAGCAACTACAGATACGCAGTATTTT.

The rearrangement uses TRBV11-2 and TRBJ2-1; 7 bases align to TRBD2. V lost 5 bases, J lost 0 bases, and 16 bases stayed unmatched. The CDR3 sequence is 19 residues long. Germline V lookup: CDR1 SGHAT, CDR2 FQNNGV. In DNA, the CDR3 is TGTGCCAGCAGCCCGTCCCTCTTACTCGGCGGGAGCTCCTACAATGAGCAGTTCTTC. This codes for CASSPSLLLGGSSYNEQFF.

The chain links TRBV5-1 to TRBJ2-5; a weak D match, TRBD1 (5 bases). CDR3 length equals 13 residues. The V end lost 2 bases, the J end lost 4 bases, and 9 bases lay between the germline ends. Per germline, CDR1 SGHRS and CDR2 YFSETQ. CDR3 sequence: CASSLSGPETQYF. The CDR3 DNA is TGCGCCAGCAGCTTATCAGGGCCAGAGACCCAGTACTTC. The whole variable domain, remainder taken from reference TRBV5-1 and TRBJ2-5, is KAGVTQTPRYLIKTRGQQVTLSCSPISGHRSVSWYQQTPGQGLQFLFEYFSETQRNKGNFPGRFSGRQFSNSRSEMNVSTLELGDSALYLCASSLSGPETQYFGPGTRLLVL.

The chain has TRBV12-5 and TRBJ2-4; a weak D match, TRBD2 (7 bases). Trimming shortened V by 3 bases and J by 2 bases, and 20 bases separated the two germline ends. The CDR3 consists of 18 residues. The germline CDR1 and CDR2 sequences are LGHNT and FRNRAP. The CDR3 reads CASGFARSGGESKNIQYF. In DNA, the CDR3 is TGTGCTAGTGGTTTTGCTAGATCGGGGGGCGAGTCCAAAAACATTCAGTACTTC.

The chain is built from TRBV7-2 and TRBJ2-1; 9 bases match TRBD2. The germline gives CDR1 SGHTA, CDR2 FQGNSA. The CDR3 length is 14 residues. Trimming cost V 2 bases and J 4 bases; bases outside gene matches: 0. The CDR3, as DNA: TGTGCCAGCAGCTTACTAGCGGGGTACAATGAGCAGTTCTTC. It yields the protein CASSLLAGYNEQFF. The variable domain in full, with the rest retrieved from reference TRBV7-2 and TRBJ2-1, is GAGVSQSPSNKVTEKGKDVELRCDPISGHTALYWYRQSLGQGLEFLIYFQGNSAPDKSGLPSDRFSAERTGGSVSTLTIQRTQQEDSAVYLCASSLLAGYNEQFFGPGTRLTVL.

This clone appeared once. The rearrangement uses TRBV7-9 and TRBJ2-1; the D gene is possibly TRBD1 (5 bases). Germline values: CDR1 SEHNR, CDR2 FQNEAQ (reference sequence). CDR3 length: 15 residues. The V end lost 6 bases, the J end lost 6 bases, and 18 bases lay between the germline ends. For the CDR3, the DNA is TGTGCCAGCAGGCCGAGGCAGGGTGTGGGCAATGAGCAGTTCTTC. It translates to CASRPRQGVGNEQFF. The variable domain in full, completed from reference TRBV7-9 and TRBJ2-1, reads DTGVSQNPRHKITKRGQNVTFRCDPISEHNRLYWYRQTLGQGPEFLTYFQNEAQLEKSRLLSDRFSAERPKGSFSTLEIQRTEQGDSAMYLCASRPRQGVGNEQFFGPGTRLTVL.

In this sample, this clone turned up a few times. This sequence joins TRBV9 and TRBJ2-7, with TRBD2 matching 8 bases. V shed 3 bases, J shed 2 bases, and the junction held 4 bases outside the gene matches. The CDR3 runs 14 residues. Germline CDR1 reads SGDLS; CDR2 reads YYNGEE. The chain's CDR3 is CASSGGGLTYEQYF. The CDR3 DNA reads TGTGCCAGCAGCGGCGGGGGGCTAACCTACGAGCAGTACTTC.